This T cell receptor (beta chain) was sequenced in a study of Ad26.COV2.S vaccination and SARS-CoV-2 variants. General study points: People who got the vaccine had more spike-specific TCR breadth than people who got placebo. Marked by substantial breadth, spike-specific CD8+ and CD4+ T cell responses were reportedly seen after vaccination.

Repertoires were generated with immunoSEQ multiplex PCR, while TCRdb's copy carries only in-frame clones and drops some. The table lists 350,000 to 400,000 clones, about 88% of them singletons. Documented treatment: 15 to 20 received Ad26.COV2.S at low or high dose, single or two shots; five or six received placebo; per-sample allocation not given. On day 63 after the first injection, vaccine and placebo recipients gave samples. Boston supplied an adult donor aged 18-55 years. To note about this clone: Its antigen is unidentified.

This CDR3 is 14 amino acids long. Trimming at V came to 5 bases and at J to 5 bases, leaving 8 bases not matched to a gene. Germline CDR1 is MNHEY and CDR2 is SMNVEV (reference sequence). The sequence came from a person between 18 and 65 years old who received the Ad26.COV2.S COVID-19 vaccine or a placebo. This material consisted of peripheral blood, taken in a trial of Ad26.COV2.S vaccine versus placebo. The chain combines TRBV27 with TRBJ2-5; TRBD2 matches at 7 bases. The CDR3 loop reads CASSIRGVQETQYF. CDR3 nucleotide sequence: TGTGCCAGCAGTATCCGGGGGGTACAGGAGACCCAGTACTTC.